The present TCR beta chain was sequenced within a study of cytomegalovirus exposure and HLA in healthy donors. Healthy bone marrow donors made up the donor group. This clone was recorded once. Unmatched junction bases numbered 4, after V lost 5 bases and J lost 6 bases. The CDR3 sequence is 15 residues long. The germline gives CDR1 SGHTA, CDR2 FQGNSA. It was with 60 Vbeta and 13 Jbeta primers that the PCR ran. Generated by immunoSEQ multiplex PCR, the TCRdb table keeps only in-frame clones and is missing some. The table shows around 80,000 clones, with approximately 67% occurring only once. Sequencing input: PBMCs. The receptor was derived from a male donor in good health and CMV-seropositive. This chain uses TRBV7-2 with TRBJ2-1; 13 nucleotides match TRBD2. In nucleotides, the CDR3 is TGTGCCAGCAGCGCCGGGACTAGCGGGACCAATGAGCAGTTCTTC. Translating gives CASSAGTSGTNEQFF.